In its sample, the clone carrying this T cell receptor (beta chain) was seen once. Sequencing used immunoSEQ multiplex PCR; TCRdb keeps in-frame clones, though not all of them. The data show 55,000 to 65,000 clones, about 90% seen once. This record comes from a study of control samples from healthy donors and cancer patients. The sequenced sample consisted of PBMCs. This TCR derives from a woman in her sixties or seventies with lung cancer.

CDR3 loop: CASSALPGQGVGAKNIQYF. Here the CDR3 DNA reads TGTGCCAGCAGCGCGTTGCCGGGACAGGGGGTTGGAGCCAAAAACATTCAGTACTTC. The chain couples TRBV7-6 to TRBJ2-4, with 11 bases matching TRBD1. After removal of 5 bases from V and 0 bases from J, the junction contained 12 bases not matched to a gene. The CDR3 runs to 19 residues. The V gene's germline CDR1 is SGHVS and CDR2 FNYEAQ.